The source of this TCR beta chain is a study of cytomegalovirus exposure and HLA in healthy donors (TCRdb year 2017). As for the study more broadly: An earlier analysis of several hundred of the donors reported 250 to 300 Gb of sequence data and 117 million unique TCR beta sequences from 190 million or so T cells. Among the roughly 430 genotyped donors, under 90% belonged to the genetic ancestry cluster associated with self-reported Caucasian donors. Class I and class II HLA loci were covered by the typing at four-digit resolution. The study profiled the T cell repertoires of hundreds of subjects by immunosequencing and related them to cytomegalovirus serostatus. The number of typed donors differed by locus: about 620-640 for A, B, C, DRB1 and DQB1; some 540 for DQA1; 600 to 610 for DPA1; and about 450 for DPB1. All discovery cohort repertoires had been generated using a single sequencing platform. Donor age, sex, ethnicity and CMV serostatus were collected together with the repertoire data. An earlier analysis of approximately 500 of the donors applied high-throughput TCR beta sequencing to assess whether each TCR beta V gene segment acted as functional or pseudogenic. In a later analysis, previously published TCR beta repertoires from 500 to 750 donors were re-analyzed and high-resolution HLA genotyping was added so that TCR occurrence patterns could be studied. In addition to the first cohort of 666 subjects, a separate validation cohort of 100 to 150 different subjects was used. An early release that covered fewer than 750 HLA-typed donors contained about 300 gigabases of sequencing data and around 80 million unique TCR sequences. Genome-wide SNP genotypes for about 65% of the roughly 670 donors were used in a later genetic analysis, which treated that subset as a discovery cohort. Among about 410 genotyped donors of the cohort, an average of roughly 230,000 unique TCR beta nucleotide sequences was sequenced per donor, of which 15% to 20% were non-productive. Rather than drawing on any new phenotypic data, the later analysis identified candidate immune exposures from TCR beta sequences and the way those sequences occurred across donors. Several DR-DQ haplotypes were treated as single units for association and clustering because of strong linkage in the cohort. High-throughput TCR immunosequencing, statistical association of individual TCRs with disease status, and machine learning were combined to predict cytomegalovirus infection status. The aim of the study was to test whether cataloging public T cell receptors could identify signatures of past pathogen exposure.

Library preparation used the immunoSEQ multiplex PCR assay. The multiplex PCR relied on a mix of 60 forward primers for TCR Vbeta segments and 13 reverse primers for TCR Jbeta segments. Amplification of the CDR3 region of rearranged TCR beta genes was performed with a multiplex PCR assay on genomic DNA. The amplified TCR beta libraries were sequenced on the Illumina HiSeq System as 87-base-pair reads. Per the original workflow: A later analysis tallied roughly 80 million unique TCR beta chains across the 610 or so repertoires, and some 10 million of those chains were shared by two or more donors. Raw reads were error-corrected and collapsed into unique sequences by a nearest-neighbor algorithm in which closely related sequences were merged to remove PCR and sequencing errors. V, D and J gene segments were assigned by aligning CDR3 sequences to IMGT reference sequences. For a sequence to be retained, a match of at least six nucleotides to both a V gene segment and a J gene segment was required. Rearrangements were called productive when the CDR3 lacked stop codons and stayed in frame with V and J; all others were non-productive. CDR3 was defined according to IMGT convention as the region running from the second conserved V-encoded cysteine to the conserved J-encoded phenylalanine. The earlier analysis of a few hundred of the donors excluded any sequence lacking an unambiguous match to a single V gene segment. An earlier analysis of about 600 of the donors called V segments functional above 56.7% productive rearrangements and segregating when the between-donor standard deviation exceeded 5%. A statistical classification framework was built to diagnose cytomegalovirus status from the catalog of TCR beta chain sequences. In a later analysis, TCR nucleotide sequences were compared against IMGT/GENE-DB human TR gene sequences so that V and J genes could be assigned. Using the TCRdist pipeline, a later analysis assigned CDR3 sequences along with most-parsimonious VDJ recombination scenarios. In a later analysis, each TCR beta chain was defined by its CDR3 amino acid sequence together with its V-gene family, and reads without a unique V-gene family were excluded. A later analysis removed 450 to 600 highly shared, low-generation-probability nucleotide sequences to deal with suspected cross-contamination and a sequencing artifact. A later analysis calculated a clonal expansion index for each public chain from normalized within-repertoire ranks of inferred template counts. In a later analysis, generation probabilities were computed using a VDJ recombination model fitted to out-of-frame rearrangements, and the results were checked against IGoR. In a later analysis, hypergeometric tests were used to score TCR-TCR, TCR-HLA and TCR-CMV co-occurrence, with a repertoire-size bias correction applied to TCR pairs. False discovery rates were estimated in a later analysis by permuting HLA or CMV assignments 20 times. In a later analysis, co-occurring TCRs were grouped using DBSCAN, and TCRdist sequence similarity was added for clustering within HLA-allele-positive subsets. Repertoires with fewer than 30,000 or more than 120,000 public chains were left out of co-occurrence clustering, as were about five repertoires with anomalous nucleotide sharing. Not all clones reach the TCRdb copy of this immuneACCESS table, which keeps in-frame sequences only. Checked studies attribute under half of the gap to unresolved V genes and leave the rest unexplained. The V and J calls and the clone size are those of that table, but D and trimming were determined from the DNA. This sample is represented by 35,000 to 40,000 clones; about 66% of them were singletons. The top ten clonotypes cover less than 20% of the sample.

Measured from the cysteine to the phenylalanine, the CDR3 is 14 residues long. Just CDR3 DNA is preserved here, 42 bases in frame from base 1. CDR1 and CDR2 are drawn from the germline V gene: LGHNA, YNFKEQ. Unmatched junction bases come to 6, with V trimmed by 4 bases and J by 6 bases. In total, 666 healthy bone marrow donors made up the cohort. At the time of sampling, all cohort members were nominally healthy, though unrecorded immune exposures were likely present. The donor was CMV seropositive and belonged to the group of about 290 seropositive cohort members. Every donor gave a peripheral blood sample, and the peripheral blood mononuclear cells from that sample were used for TCR beta sequencing. The Qiagen DNeasy Blood Extraction Kit was used to extract genomic DNA from the blood cell samples. Summary of the overall study and its limitations: The 87-base-pair reads could not distinguish some IMGT-functional V segments, including TRBV6-2 and TRBV6-3, so those segments were excluded. In a later analysis, the rate of TCR association differed among HLA loci, with DRB1 alleles having the most associated TCRs and HLA-C alleles having the fewest. In vitro tests confirmed that three of the cytomegalovirus-associated TCR beta chains recognize cytomegalovirus antigens. In a later analysis, around 17,000 TCR beta sequences were associated with specific HLA alleles at a false discovery rate of 0.05. Across donors, most TCR sequences were observed very rarely, whereas some public TCRs were present in many individuals. Compared with equally common non-associated chains, HLA-associated TCR beta chains in a later analysis were more clonally expanded and had lower generation probabilities. Linkage disequilibrium might explain the correlated functional status among segregating V segments, but an unknown experimental factor could not be excluded. The only immune exposure information available for the cohort was CMV serostatus. In a later analysis, most CMV-associated TCR beta chains were found to appear HLA-restricted, with HLA associations seemingly driven largely by CMV exposure. In the study, roughly 160 TCR beta chains were listed as associated with cytomegalovirus. Because HLA typing was missing for some donors at each locus, association tests included only the typed subset. In a later genetic analysis, fewer N-insertions in productive TCRs were reported among donors in an Asian-associated ancestry cluster than the approximately 710-donor mean. An association between a missense DCLRE1C variant and V-gene and J-gene trimming of TCR beta chains was found in a later genetic analysis and replicated in an independent cohort. A further reported finding was that TCR beta sequences accurately predicted the HLA-A and HLA-B alleles for most subjects in the first cohort. In both the original and validation cohorts, the classifier was reported to diagnose cytomegalovirus status with high specificity and sensitivity. Strong co-occurrence of HLA alleles, especially DR and DQ, made assigning TCR associations to individual alleles difficult. A later analysis reported that several top co-occurrence clusters appeared linked to parvovirus B19, influenza, CMV and Epstein-Barr virus. Sequencing depth was assumed to be roughly uniform across donors in the presence/absence analyses, though that assumption may not hold. Because counts were too low, 15 to 20 rarely observed V segments, including chromosome 9 orphons, were excluded from the earlier analysis of some 540 of the donors. The authors suggested that the approach could potentially be extended to other disease states and immunological phenotypes. A cluster of highly shared sequence variants was judged likely to be a technical artifact of the sequencing pipeline. The cohort was sequenced for TCR beta chains only, and without alpha or paired-chain data the features that could be detected were limited. In an earlier analysis of 450 to 750 of the donors, most TCR beta V segments appeared in productive rearrangements about 87% or about 30% of the time, broadly matching IMGT annotations.

A word on this clone: This clone's antigen is unknown. The sample holds no much larger clone one base away, and base qualities are not on file.

The receptor's source is a man aged 45 to 65 in good health and CMV-seropositive. The rearranged segments are TRBV4-2 and TRBJ1-1; a stretch of 9 junction bases matches TRBD1. The sequencing sample was made of PBMCs. The CDR3 is CASSRTGGAPEAFF. The DNA reads TGTGCCAGCAGCCGAACAGGGGGCGCGCCTGAAGCTTTCTTT.